One T cell receptor beta chain is described in this entry. Participants were aged about 18 to 90 years, lived in 24 US areas, and enrolled virtually. Cohort 3 recovered donors had two negative PCRs, clearance, or symptom resolution. This entry belongs to a study of blood T cell repertoires in COVID-19. Looking at the study overall: Donors in the United States, Italy and Spain gave samples during acute or convalescent COVID-19.

Some clones are missing from TCRdb's copy, which holds only in-frame ones; the method was immunoSEQ multiplex PCR. The sample holds fewer than 350,000 clones, 85% seen once. The clonotype originates from a woman aged 45-65 years who had recovered from COVID-19. Sequencing was carried out using PBMCs or T cells enriched from blood (not recorded which).

The CDR3 here is CATSEGIEVGTDTQYF. Here the CDR3 DNA reads TGTGCCACCAGTGAAGGAATAGAGGTGGGCACAGATACGCAGTATTTT. The V and J genes are TRBV24-1 and TRBJ2-3, with D unresolved. CDR3 length equals 16 residues. Germline loops: CDR1 KGHDR, CDR2 SFDVKD. Trimming stripped 4 bases from V and 1 base from J, with 14 bases between.